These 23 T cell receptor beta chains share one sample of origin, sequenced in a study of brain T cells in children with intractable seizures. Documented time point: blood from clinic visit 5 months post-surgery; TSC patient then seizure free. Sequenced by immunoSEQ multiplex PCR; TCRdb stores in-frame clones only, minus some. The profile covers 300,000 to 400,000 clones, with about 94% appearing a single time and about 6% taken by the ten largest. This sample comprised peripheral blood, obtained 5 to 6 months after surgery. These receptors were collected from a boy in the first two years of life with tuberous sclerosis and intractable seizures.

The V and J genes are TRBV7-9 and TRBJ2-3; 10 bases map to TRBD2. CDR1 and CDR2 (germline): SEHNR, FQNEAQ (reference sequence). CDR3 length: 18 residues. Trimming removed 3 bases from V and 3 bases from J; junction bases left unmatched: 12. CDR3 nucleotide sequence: TGTGCCAGCAGCTTCCCGGCCCTGTTAGCGGGAGGAACAGATACGCAGTATTTT. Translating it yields CASSFPALLAGGTDTQYF.

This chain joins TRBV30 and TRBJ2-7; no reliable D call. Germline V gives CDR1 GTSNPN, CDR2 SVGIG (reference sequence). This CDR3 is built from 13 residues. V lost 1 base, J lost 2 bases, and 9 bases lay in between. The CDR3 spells CAWSDGRAYEQYF. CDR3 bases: TGTGCCTGGAGTGATGGCAGAGCCTACGAGCAGTACTTC.

The CDR3 loop is CASRRAGYYNEQFF. In nucleotides, the CDR3 is TGTGCCAGCCGTAGAGCGGGCTACTACAATGAGCAGTTCTTC. The V call is TRBV2, the J call TRBJ2-1; D may be TRBD2 (6 bases). Per the germline V gene, CDR1 is SNHLY and CDR2 is FYNNEI. This CDR3 has 14 amino acids. V was cut by 8 bases and J by 3 bases, with 14 bases left in between.

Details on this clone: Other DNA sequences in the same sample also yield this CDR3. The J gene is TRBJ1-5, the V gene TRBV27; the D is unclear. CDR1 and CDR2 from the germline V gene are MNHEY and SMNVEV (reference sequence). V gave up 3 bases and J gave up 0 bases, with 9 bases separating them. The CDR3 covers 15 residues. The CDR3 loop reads CASSLVGNSNQPQHF. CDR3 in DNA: TGTGCCAGCAGTTTGGTAGGGAATAGCAATCAGCCCCAGCATTTT.

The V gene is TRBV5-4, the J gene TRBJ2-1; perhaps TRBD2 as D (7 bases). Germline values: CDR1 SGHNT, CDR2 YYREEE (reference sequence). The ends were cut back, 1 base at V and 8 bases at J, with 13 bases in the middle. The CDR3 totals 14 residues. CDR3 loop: CASSLWGGPYEQFF. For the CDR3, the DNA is TGTGCCAGCAGCTTGTGGGGGGGCCCCTATGAGCAGTTCTTC.

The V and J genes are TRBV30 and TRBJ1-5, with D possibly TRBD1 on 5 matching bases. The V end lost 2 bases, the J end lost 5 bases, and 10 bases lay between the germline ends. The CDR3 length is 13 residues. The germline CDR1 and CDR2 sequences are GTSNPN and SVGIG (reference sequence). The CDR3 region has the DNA TGTGCCTGGAGTACAGGATTGGATCAGCCCCAGCATTTT. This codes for CAWSTGLDQPQHF.

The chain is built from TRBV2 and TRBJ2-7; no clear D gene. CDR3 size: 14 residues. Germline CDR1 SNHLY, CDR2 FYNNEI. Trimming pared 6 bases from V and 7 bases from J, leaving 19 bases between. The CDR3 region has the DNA TGTGCCAGCAGAGCCAGATGGACGTTACGAGAGCAGTACTTC. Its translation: CASRARWTLREQYF.

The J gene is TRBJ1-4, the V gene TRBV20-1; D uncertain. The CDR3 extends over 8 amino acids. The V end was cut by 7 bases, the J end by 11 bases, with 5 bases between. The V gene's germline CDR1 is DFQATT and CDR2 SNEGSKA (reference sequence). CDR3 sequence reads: CSVDKLFF. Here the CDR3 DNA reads TGCAGTGTCGACAAACTGTTTTTT.

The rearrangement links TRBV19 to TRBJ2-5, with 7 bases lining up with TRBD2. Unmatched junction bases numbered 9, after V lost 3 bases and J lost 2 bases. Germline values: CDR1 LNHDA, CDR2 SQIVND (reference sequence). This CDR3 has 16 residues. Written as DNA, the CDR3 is TGTGCCAGTAGTATTTCGGCGGCTAGCGGACAAGAGACCCAGTACTTC. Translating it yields CASSISAASGQETQYF.

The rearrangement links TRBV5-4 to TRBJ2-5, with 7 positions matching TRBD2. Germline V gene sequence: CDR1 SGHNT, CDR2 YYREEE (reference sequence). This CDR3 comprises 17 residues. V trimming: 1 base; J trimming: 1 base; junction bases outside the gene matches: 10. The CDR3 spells CASSLNFRAGVQETQYF. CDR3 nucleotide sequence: TGTGCCAGCAGCTTGAACTTCAGGGCGGGAGTCCAAGAGACCCAGTACTTC.

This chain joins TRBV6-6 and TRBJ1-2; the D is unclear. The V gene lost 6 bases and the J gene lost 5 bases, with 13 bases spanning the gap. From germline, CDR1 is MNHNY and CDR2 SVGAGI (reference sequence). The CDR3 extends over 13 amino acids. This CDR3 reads CASRSTLVYGYTF. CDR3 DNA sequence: TGTGCCAGCAGGTCGACTCTGGTTTATGGCTACACCTTC.

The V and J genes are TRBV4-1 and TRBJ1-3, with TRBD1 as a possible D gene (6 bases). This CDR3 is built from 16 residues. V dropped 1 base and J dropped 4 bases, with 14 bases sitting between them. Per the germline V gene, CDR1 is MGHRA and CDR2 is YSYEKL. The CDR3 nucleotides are TGCGCCAGCAGCCAAGTCGGGACAATCGACGGAAACACCATATATTTT. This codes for CASSQVGTIDGNTIYF.

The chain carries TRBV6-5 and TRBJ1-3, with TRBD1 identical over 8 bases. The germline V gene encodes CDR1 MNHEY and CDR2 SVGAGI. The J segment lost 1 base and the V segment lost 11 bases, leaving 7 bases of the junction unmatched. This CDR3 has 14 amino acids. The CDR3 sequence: CAVTGARSGNTIYF. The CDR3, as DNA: TGTGCCGTGACAGGGGCGAGATCTGGAAACACCATATATTTT.

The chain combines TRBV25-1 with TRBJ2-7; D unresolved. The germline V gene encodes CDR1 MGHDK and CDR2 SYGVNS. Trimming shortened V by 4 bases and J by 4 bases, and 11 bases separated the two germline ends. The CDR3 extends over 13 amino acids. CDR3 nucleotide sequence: TGTGCCAGCAGTGGGGTCAGTGCTTACGAGCAGTACTTC. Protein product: CASSGVSAYEQYF.

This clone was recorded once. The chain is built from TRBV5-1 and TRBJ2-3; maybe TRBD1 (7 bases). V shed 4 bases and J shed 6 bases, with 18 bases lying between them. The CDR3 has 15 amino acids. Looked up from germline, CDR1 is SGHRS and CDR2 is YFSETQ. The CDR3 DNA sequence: TGCGCCAGCAGCCTCCTAGACAGGGCGGGGGATACGCAGTATTTT. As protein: CASSLLDRAGDTQYF.

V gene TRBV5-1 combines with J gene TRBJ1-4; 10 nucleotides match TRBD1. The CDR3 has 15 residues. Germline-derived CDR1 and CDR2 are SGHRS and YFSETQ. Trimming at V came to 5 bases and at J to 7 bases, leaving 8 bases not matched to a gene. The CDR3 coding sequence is TGCGCCAGCAGGATGACAGGGGGCAATGTTGAAAAACTGTTTTTT. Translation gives CASRMTGGNVEKLFF.

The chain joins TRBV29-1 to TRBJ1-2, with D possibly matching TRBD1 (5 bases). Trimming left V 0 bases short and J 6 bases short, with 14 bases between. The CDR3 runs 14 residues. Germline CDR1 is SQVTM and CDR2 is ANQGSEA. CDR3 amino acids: CSVEDRAGRDGYTF. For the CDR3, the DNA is TGCAGCGTTGAAGATCGCGCAGGGCGAGATGGCTACACCTTC.

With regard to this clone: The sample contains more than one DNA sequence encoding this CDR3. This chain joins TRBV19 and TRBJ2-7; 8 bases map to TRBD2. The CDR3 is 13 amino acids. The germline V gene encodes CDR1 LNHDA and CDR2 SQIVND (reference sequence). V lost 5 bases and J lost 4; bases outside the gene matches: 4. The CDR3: CASSPGGAYEQYF. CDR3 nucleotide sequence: TGTGCCAGTAGTCCCGGGGGGGCATACGAGCAGTACTTC. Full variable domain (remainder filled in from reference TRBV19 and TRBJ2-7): DGGITQSPKYLFRKEGQNVTLSCEQNLNHDAMYWYRQDPGQGLRLIYYSQIVNDFQKGDIAEGYSVSREKKESFPLTVTSAQKNPTAFYLCASSPGGAYEQYFGPGTRLTVT.

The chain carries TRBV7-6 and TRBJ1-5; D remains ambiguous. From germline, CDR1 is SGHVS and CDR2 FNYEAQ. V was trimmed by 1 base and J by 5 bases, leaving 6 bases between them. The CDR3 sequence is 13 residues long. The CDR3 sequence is CASSLGVHQPQHF. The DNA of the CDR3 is TGTGCCAGCAGCTTAGGAGTTCATCAGCCCCAGCATTTT.

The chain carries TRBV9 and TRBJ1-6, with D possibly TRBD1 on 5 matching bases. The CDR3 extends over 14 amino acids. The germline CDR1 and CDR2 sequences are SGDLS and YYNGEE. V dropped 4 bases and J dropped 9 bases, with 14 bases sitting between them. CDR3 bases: TGTGCCAGCAGCTCTGTCCTCGGGGGTTCACCCCTCCACTTT. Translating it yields CASSSVLGGSPLHF.

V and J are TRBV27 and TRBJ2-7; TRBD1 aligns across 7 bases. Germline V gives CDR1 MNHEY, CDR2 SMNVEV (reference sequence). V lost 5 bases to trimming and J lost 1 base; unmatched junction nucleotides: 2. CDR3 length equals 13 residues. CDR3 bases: TGTGCCAGCAGTCCCAGGGGGTCCTACGAGCAGTACTTC. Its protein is CASSPRGSYEQYF.

CDR3 amino acids: CATSDPGTGDQPQHF. The CDR3 bases are TGTGCCACCAGTGACCCCGGGACAGGAGATCAGCCCCAGCATTTT. This chain links TRBV24-1 with TRBJ1-5; 8 bases fit TRBD1. V lost 4 bases and J lost 5; bases outside the gene matches: 6. Germline CDR1 and CDR2: KGHDR and SFDVKD. This CDR3 region has 15 residues.

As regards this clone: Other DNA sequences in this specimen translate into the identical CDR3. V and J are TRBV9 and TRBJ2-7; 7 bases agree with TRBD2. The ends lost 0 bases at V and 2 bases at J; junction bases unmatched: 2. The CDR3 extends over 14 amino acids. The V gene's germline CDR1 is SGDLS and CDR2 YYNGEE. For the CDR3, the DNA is TGTGCCAGCAGCGTAGGGGGAGGGCCCTACGAGCAGTACTTC. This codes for CASSVGGGPYEQYF.